This passage covers 8 T cell receptor beta chains from one sample sequenced in a study of prognosis after radiotherapy for stage I lung cancer. Starting from genomic DNA, TCR beta CDR3 was amplified through two-round multiplex PCR. Primers were specific to each TRBV and TRBJ gene in first-round PCR. TCRdb passed the multiplex PCR reads through MiXCR, listing each CDR3 protein once. The table lists 24,000 or so distinct CDR3 sequences, approximately 40% of them singletons. The sequences come from PBMCs, collected before or after stereotactic body radiation therapy (not recorded which). The receptors were sampled from a donor aged 50 or older with non-small cell lung cancer.

This chain connects TRBV6-2 or TRBV6-3 to TRBJ1-5; D is unclear. The V end lost 5 bases, the J end lost 4 bases, and 12 bases lay between the germline ends. This CDR3 is 14 amino acids long. Germline loops: CDR1 MNHEY, CDR2 SVGEGT. The CDR3 sequence: CASSLNTANQPQHF. The CDR3 DNA reads as TGTGCCAGCAGTCTAAACACGGCTAATCAGCCCCAGCATTTT.

V gene TRBV11-2 combines with J gene TRBJ2-7; D tentatively reads TRBD1 or TRBD2 (6 bases each). Trimming cost V 1 base and J 2 bases, with 12 bases left between them. The CDR3 runs 15 residues. Germline CDR1 and CDR2: SGHAT and FQNNGV. CDR3 coding DNA: TGTGCCAGCAGCTTAGGGAGGGGGGCCCCCTACGAGCAGTACTTC. Amino acids: CASSLGRGAPYEQYF.

This clonotype was picked up many times. The V gene is TRBV19, the J gene TRBJ1-1; D remains ambiguous. CDR1 LNHDA and CDR2 SQIVND come from the germline V gene (reference sequence). There are 15 residues in the CDR3. The V end was cut by 0 bases, the J end by 1 base, with 9 bases between. CDR3 DNA: TGTGCCAGTAGTATAGATGGAATCGCGAACACTGAAGCTTTCTTT. It specifies CASSIDGIANTEAFF.

This clonotype was seen ten or more times. V and J are TRBV12-5 and TRBJ2-7, with D tentatively TRBD2 (5 bases). V lost 2 bases and J lost 2, with 19 bases in between. The CDR3 length is 17 residues. The V gene's germline CDR1 is LGHNT and CDR2 FRNRAP. The CDR3 protein is CASGLNIRTGTTYEQYF. The CDR3 nucleotides are TGTGCTAGTGGTTTGAACATTAGGACTGGTACTACCTACGAGCAGTACTTC.

There are many counts of this clonotype. V usage is TRBV28 and J usage is TRBJ2-2; D is uncertain. The V gene's germline CDR1 is MDHEN and CDR2 SYDVKM. CDR3 length: 15 amino acids. Deletions cut 6 bases from V and 4 bases from J, with 15 bases between. In nucleotides, the CDR3 is TGTGCCAGCAGCTGGGGTCCCAGGCGCACCGGGGAGCTGTTTTTT. It yields the protein CASSWGPRRTGELFF.

This clonotype turned up a few times. With a much larger clone just one base away, this may be a read error. The rearrangement uses TRBV3-1 and TRBJ2-5, with D perhaps matching TRBD2 (6 bases). The CDR3 has 13 amino acids. Trimming removed 4 bases at V and 7 bases at J, with 13 bases between. Germline CDR1 and CDR2: LGHDT and YNNKEL (reference sequence). CDR3 sequence reads: CASSLAEGGTQYF. CDR3 nucleotide sequence: TGTGCCAGCAGCCTAGCGGAAGGTGGGACCCAGTACTTC.

The genes are TRBV7-9 and TRBJ2-7; 13 bases are shared with TRBD2. With V trimmed by 6 bases and J by 6 bases, 14 bases remained unmatched. CDR1 is SEHNR and CDR2 is FQNEAQ in the germline V gene (reference sequence). The CDR3 loop spans 17 amino acids. CDR3 coding DNA: TGTGCCAGCAGACCCGAGGGTCGGACTAGCGGGAGAGGCGAGCAGTACTTC. Its protein is CASRPEGRTSGRGEQYF.

This clonotype qualifies as medium-sized. The V gene is TRBV5-1, the J gene TRBJ2-2; D is ambiguous. The CDR3 sequence is 15 residues long. V lost 2 bases to trimming and J lost 3 bases, with 11 bases between them. Germline V gene data show CDR1 as SGHRS and CDR2 as YFSETQ. The CDR3 spells CASSLQYQDTGELFF. CDR3 sequence (DNA): TGCGCCAGCAGCTTACAGTACCAAGACACCGGGGAGCTGTTTTTT. The whole variable domain, filled in from reference TRBV5-1 and TRBJ2-2, reads KAGVTQTPRYLIKTRGQQVTLSCSPISGHRSVSWYQQTPGQGLQFLFEYFSETQRNKGNFPGRFSGRQFSNSRSEMNVSTLELGDSALYLCASSLQYQDTGELFFGEGSRLTVL.